This paragraph covers one T cell receptor (beta chain) sequence. What antigen it recognizes has not been identified. Base-call qualities are not available, and no considerably larger clone is one nucleotide away. TCR beta libraries were generated from genomic DNA with the immunoSEQ kit, following the manufacturer's recommendations. For library preparation, a first multiplex PCR was performed with proprietary primers, followed by a second PCR in which unique barcodes were added, and bead cleanups were performed after each round. Each sample batch included a kit-provided positive control reaction and a negative control reaction. The final libraries underwent checking on an Agilent 4200 TapeStation D1000 ScreenTape, volumetric pooling, and quantification by qPCR. Sequencing was performed on an Illumina NextSeq500 using a MidOutput 150-cycle cartridge, with 156 Read1 cycles, 15 Index1 cycles, and the kit custom primers. The pooled library was loaded at around 1.1 pM with a roughly 20% PhiX control spike-in. In the paper's pipeline: Vendor-processed data were analyzed in R, and a clonotype was defined as all T cells sharing the same CDR3 nucleotide sequence. In the clone abundance analyses, frequencies were normalized to the 10,000 most abundant clones in each sample. Public T cell clones, which averaged fewer than five per sample, were removed prior to analysis. Tumor-enriched and baseline blood-enriched clonotypes were defined by at least a 32-fold difference in abundance between compartments. A beta-binomial differential abundance model was applied to find clonotypes that expanded or contracted between blood time points. Similarity between tumor and blood repertoires was quantified using the Baroni-Urbani and Buser coefficient, and groups were compared with two-tailed Wilcoxon tests in R. In its TCRdb copy, this immuneACCESS table keeps in-frame sequences only and misses some clones. Where compared with another copy, unresolved V genes explain less than half of these, and the others have no known cause. That table is the source of V, J and clone size, and D and trimming were worked out from the DNA. The sample records some 150,000 clones, over 80% of which are singletons. 10% to 15% of the sample belongs to the ten largest clones.

This entry is derived from a study of radiation and T cells in renal cell carcinoma (dated by TCRdb to the early 2020s). Context from the whole study: Samples were obtained from a clinical trial, in which 15 Gy stereotactic body radiation therapy was delivered to primary renal cell carcinomas and nephrectomy was performed 4 weeks later. A total of some 55 samples underwent TCR beta sequencing, made up of approximately 26 tumors and about 27 peripheral blood samples. In the 53 samples combined, roughly 4.4 million unique CDR3 nucleotide sequences were found, encoding 3,000,000 or so unique CDR3 amino acid sequences. Study-wide findings and limitations: Because the trial had a single-armed design, the trial could not examine how radiation dose or scheduling affected the TCR repertoire. Top tumor clonotypes rose in blood from baseline to 2 weeks post-radiation, then contracted by 4 weeks, suggesting transient expansion of tumor-resident clones. Tracking of blood repertoire dynamics stopped at around 4 weeks after treatment, with no follow-up past that point. No pretreatment tumor biopsies were available, so the baseline intratumoral presence of clonotypes could not be determined.

The CDR3 starts with the cysteine, ends with the phenylalanine, and has 14 residues. Only the CDR3 part of the read is kept: 42 bases, read in frame from the first base. The junction carries 11 bases between V and J, which are trimmed by 3 bases and 5 bases respectively. Per the germline V gene, SGHRS is the CDR1 and YFSETQ is the CDR2. Sample time point, as interpreted from the label and publication: blood 2 weeks post-SBRT. The treatment or condition label on this specimen signifies: 15 Gy SBRT to primary tumor, nephrectomy 4 weeks later. To follow tumor-enriched clonotypes, serial peripheral blood was collected from radiation-treated patients at baseline and at 2 weeks and 4 weeks after SBRT. All patients had renal cell carcinoma with clear cell pathology. Genomic DNA for TCR sequencing was prepared using the QIAamp DNA Blood Mini Kit (Qiagen). The analyses included just those samples that passed every quality control check.

This TCR was sampled from a woman between 50 and 59 years old with renal cell carcinoma. The sequence is built from TRBV5-1 and TRBJ2-2; the D region possibly corresponds to TRBD1 (5 bases align). This specimen consisted of blood, obtained from a patient whose treatment included radiotherapy and nephrectomy. Read as DNA, the sequence is TGCGCCAGCAGCTCACAGGCCGGGACCGGGGAGCTGTTTTTT. Translated, it gives CASSSQAGTGELFF.